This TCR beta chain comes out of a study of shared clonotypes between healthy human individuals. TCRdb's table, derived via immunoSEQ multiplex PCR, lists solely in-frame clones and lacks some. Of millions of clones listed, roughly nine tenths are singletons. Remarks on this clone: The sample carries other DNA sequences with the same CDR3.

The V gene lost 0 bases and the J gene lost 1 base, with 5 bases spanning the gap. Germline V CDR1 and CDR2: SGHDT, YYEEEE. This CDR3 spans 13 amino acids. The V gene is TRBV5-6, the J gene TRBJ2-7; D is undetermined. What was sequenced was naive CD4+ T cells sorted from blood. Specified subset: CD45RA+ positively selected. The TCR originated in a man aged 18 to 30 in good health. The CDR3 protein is CASSLVGSYEQYF. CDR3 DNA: TGTGCCAGCAGCTTGGTCGGTTCCTACGAGCAGTACTTC.